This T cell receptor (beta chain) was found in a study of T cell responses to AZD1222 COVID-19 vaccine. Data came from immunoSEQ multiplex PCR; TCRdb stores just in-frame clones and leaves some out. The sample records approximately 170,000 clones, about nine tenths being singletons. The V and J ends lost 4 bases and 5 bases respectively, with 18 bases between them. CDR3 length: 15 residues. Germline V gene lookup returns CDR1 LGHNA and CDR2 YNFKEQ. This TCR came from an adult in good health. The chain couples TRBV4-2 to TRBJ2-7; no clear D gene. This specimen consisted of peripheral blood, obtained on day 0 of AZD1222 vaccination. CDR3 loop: CASSRFLSPKDEQYF. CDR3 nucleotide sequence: TGTGCCAGCAGCCGCTTCTTGTCCCCCAAAGACGAGCAGTACTTC.